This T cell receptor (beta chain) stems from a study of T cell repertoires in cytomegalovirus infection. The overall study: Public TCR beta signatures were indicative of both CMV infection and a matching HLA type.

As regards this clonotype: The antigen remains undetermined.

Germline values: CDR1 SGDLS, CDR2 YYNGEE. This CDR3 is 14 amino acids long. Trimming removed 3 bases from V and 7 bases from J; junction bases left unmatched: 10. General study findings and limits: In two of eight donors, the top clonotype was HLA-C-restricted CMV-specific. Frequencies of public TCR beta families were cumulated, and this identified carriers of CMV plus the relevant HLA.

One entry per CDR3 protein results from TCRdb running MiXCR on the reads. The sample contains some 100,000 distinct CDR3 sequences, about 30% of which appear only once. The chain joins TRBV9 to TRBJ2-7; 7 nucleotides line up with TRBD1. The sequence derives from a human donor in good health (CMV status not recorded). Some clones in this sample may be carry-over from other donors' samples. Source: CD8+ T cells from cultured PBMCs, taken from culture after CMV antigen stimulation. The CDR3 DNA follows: TGTGCCAGCAGCGCGACAGGGCTAACGGTGGAGCAGTACTTC. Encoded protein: CASSATGLTVEQYF.